The rows below give T cell receptor beta chains drawn from one sample of a study of cytomegalovirus exposure and HLA in healthy donors. Sequencing was performed with immunoSEQ multiplex PCR; in TCRdb, only in-frame clones are kept and a portion is missing. The sample lists approximately 70,000 clones, roughly two thirds seen once, with 12% to 15% in the top ten. Sample: PBMCs. The receptors come from a male donor in good health and CMV-seropositive. Each CDR3 is given with its conserved first and last residue. D genes are given only for firm matches. The size field is filled for only some rows; it gives once, few, many or a size class.

V gene: TRBV4-3; D gene: TRBD1; clone size: once; J gene: TRBJ1-6; CDR3 protein: CASSHPKGQRNSPLHF; CDR3 DNA: TGCGCCAGCAGCCATCCCAAGGGACAGCGAAATTCACCCCTCCACTTT
V gene: TRBV30; D gene: TRBD1; clone size: -; J gene: TRBJ2-7; CDR3 protein: CAWTGDSYEQYF; CDR3 DNA: TGTGCCTGGACAGGGGACAGTTACGAGCAGTACTTC
V gene: TRBV4-1; D gene: -; clone size: once; J gene: TRBJ1-4; CDR3 protein: CASASTVSVAEKLFF; CDR3 DNA: TGCGCCAGCGCAAGCACTGTTTCTGTTGCTGAAAAACTGTTTTTT
V gene: TRBV7-9; D gene: TRBD1; clone size: few; J gene: TRBJ2-7; CDR3 protein: CASSGGTGRKEQYF; CDR3 DNA: TGTGCCAGCAGCGGAGGGACAGGGCGAAAGGAGCAGTACTTC
V gene: TRBV5-6; D gene: TRBD1; clone size: -; J gene: TRBJ1-4; CDR3 protein: CASSRDRGREKLFF; CDR3 DNA: TGTGCCAGCAGCCGGGACAGGGGTAGGGAAAAACTGTTTTTT
V gene: TRBV5-8; D gene: TRBD1; clone size: -; J gene: TRBJ2-3; CDR3 protein: CASSLSPGQGATADTQYF; CDR3 DNA: TGTGCCAGCAGCTTGTCCCCGGGACAGGGGGCAACTGCAGATACGCAGTATTTT
V gene: TRBV6-5; D gene: -; clone size: -; J gene: TRBJ2-7; CDR3 protein: CASSRPGTPSYEQYF; CDR3 DNA: TGTGCCAGCAGTCGACCCGGGACACCCTCCTACGAGCAGTACTTC
V gene: TRBV5-5; D gene: -; clone size: few; J gene: TRBJ2-7; CDR3 protein: CASSLSDNLISYEQYF; CDR3 DNA: TGTGCCAGCAGCTTGTCAGACAACCTAATCTCCTACGAGCAGTACTTC
V gene: TRBV30; D gene: TRBD1; clone size: -; J gene: TRBJ1-4; CDR3 protein: CAWSSTGGQLFF; CDR3 DNA: TGTGCCTGGAGTTCGACAGGGGGGCAACTGTTTTTT
V gene: TRBV5-5; D gene: -; clone size: once; J gene: TRBJ1-6; CDR3 protein: CASSLRWGGLPPLHF; CDR3 DNA: TGTGCCAGCAGCTTGAGGTGGGGGGGGCTTCCACCCCTCCACTTT
V gene: TRBV27; D gene: -; clone size: -; J gene: TRBJ1-2; CDR3 protein: CVSSQYRDYGYTF; CDR3 DNA: TGTGTCAGCAGTCAATACAGGGACTATGGCTACACCTTC
V gene: TRBV6-1; D gene: -; clone size: once; J gene: TRBJ1-1; CDR3 protein: CASRVTGLNTEAFF; CDR3 DNA: TGTGCCAGCAGGGTCACAGGTTTGAACACTGAAGCTTTCTTT
V gene: TRBV30; D gene: TRBD1; clone size: once; J gene: TRBJ2-7; CDR3 protein: CAWSALDRVPEQYF; CDR3 DNA: TGTGCCTGGAGTGCCTTAGACAGGGTTCCCGAGCAGTACTTC
V gene: TRBV29-1; D gene: TRBD2; clone size: -; J gene: TRBJ2-1; CDR3 protein: CSVETSGRDYNEQFF; CDR3 DNA: TGCAGCGTTGAGACTAGCGGGAGGGACTACAATGAGCAGTTCTTC
V gene: TRBV6-6; D gene: TRBD1; clone size: -; J gene: TRBJ1-1; CDR3 protein: CASSYSPGTGEAFF; CDR3 DNA: TGTGCCAGCAGTTACTCACCCGGGACAGGAGAAGCTTTCTTT
V gene: TRBV29-1; D gene: -; clone size: -; J gene: TRBJ1-1; CDR3 protein: CSVVWGGVGSEAFF; CDR3 DNA: TGCAGCGTTGTTTGGGGGGGCGTCGGGTCTGAAGCTTTCTTT
V gene: TRBV7-9; D gene: TRBD2; clone size: once; J gene: TRBJ2-1; CDR3 protein: CASSPIAGEAYNEQFF; CDR3 DNA: TGTGCCAGCAGCCCGATAGCGGGAGAGGCCTACAATGAGCAGTTCTTC
V gene: TRBV5-6; D gene: -; clone size: -; J gene: TRBJ2-2; CDR3 protein: CASRPVTGTGELFF; CDR3 DNA: TGTGCCAGCAGGCCTGTGACTGGGACCGGGGAGCTGTTTTTT
V gene: TRBV14; D gene: TRBD2; clone size: -; J gene: TRBJ2-2; CDR3 protein: CASSLLSGGNTGELFF; CDR3 DNA: TGTGCCAGCAGCCTCCTCAGCGGGGGGAACACCGGGGAGCTGTTTTTT
V gene: TRBV4-1; D gene: TRBD1; clone size: -; J gene: TRBJ1-4; CDR3 protein: CASSQDEDRGPTNEKLFF; CDR3 DNA: TGCGCCAGCAGCCAAGACGAGGACAGGGGGCCTACTAATGAAAAACTGTTTTTT
V gene: TRBV5-1; D gene: TRBD1; clone size: -; J gene: TRBJ1-6; CDR3 protein: CASSLEVMGTGLNSPLHF; CDR3 DNA: TGCGCCAGCAGCTTGGAGGTAATGGGGACAGGTCTTAATTCCCCCCTCCACTTT